The following is a T cell receptor (beta chain) sequence with its context. Amplification of TCR beta CDR3 regions was performed using RNA transcripts as template. During a first-round RT-PCR of the TCR CDR3, the HTBI primer set was used. TCRdb fed the multiplex PCR reads into MiXCR, producing one record per CDR3 protein. The sample lists under 400,000 distinct CDR3 sequences, approximately 13% occurring once. The CDR3 contains 15 residues. With V trimmed by 0 bases and J by 13 bases, 8 bases remained unmatched. From germline, CDR1 is MNHEY and CDR2 SMNVEV (reference sequence). The sample belongs to a study of T cells in Graves' hyperthyroidism and ophthalmopathy. For the study at large: Any treatment followed the collection of peripheral blood at initial diagnosis.

The receptor was derived from a woman aged 18-29 years with Graves' hyperthyroidism. Sequencing was carried out using blood. This chain links TRBV27 with TRBJ2-5; 13 bases map to TRBD2. The CDR3 sequence is CASSLSVGLAGVAYF. In nucleotides, the CDR3 is TGTGCCAGCAGTTTATCGGTCGGACTAGCGGGAGTGGCGTACTTC.